The next 17 T cell receptor beta chains were all read from a single sample in a study of tumor-infiltrating lymphocytes in primary liver carcinoma. The source of the blood RNA was unsorted whole blood, and germline DNA was extracted as well. TCR beta cDNA came from roughly 450 ng total RNA, primed with a constant-region primer. TCR beta libraries came from three nested multiplex PCR rounds using slightly modified ARM-PCR. The two initial PCR rounds, roughly 10 cycles each, used TRBV1-TRBV30 forward and C-beta reverse primers. MiXCR, applied by TCRdb to the multiplex PCR reads, yields one record per CDR3 protein. The profile covers 200,000 or so distinct CDR3 sequences, with 65% appearing a single time and approximately 7% taken by the ten largest. What was sequenced was peripheral blood. The receptors shown here come from a woman aged 60-75 years with primary liver carcinoma and hepatitis B virus infection.

Details on this clonotype: The junction departs from germline at one end; a sequencing error may be responsible. The rearrangement joins TRBV2 to TRBJ2-1; possible D gene TRBD2, 5 bases. CDR1 and CDR2 (germline): SNHLY, FYNNEI. The CDR3 sequence is 11 residues long. The CDR3 spells CASRGGNEQSF. The CDR3 DNA follows: TGTGCCAGCCGGGGTGGGAATGAGCAGTCCTTC.

Regarding this clonotype: Lacking the conserved final phenylalanine or tryptophan, this CDR3 likely reflects a read error. V and J are TRBV11-3 and TRBJ2-1, with D possibly being TRBD1 (5 bases). V lost 5 bases and J 8 bases, leaving 13 bases between the germline ends. The CDR3 is 13 amino acids. From germline, CDR1 is SGHNT and CDR2 YENEEA. The CDR3 DNA reads TGTGCCAGCAGCCCGGATAGGGGCGATGAGCAGTTCCTC. Its protein product is CASSPDRGDEQFL.

This chain joins TRBV11-2 and TRBJ2-5, with 9 positions matching TRBD2. Germline V gene sequence: CDR1 SGHAT, CDR2 FQNNGV. Trimming at V came to 4 bases and at J to 4 bases, leaving 7 bases not matched to a gene. This CDR3 spans 15 amino acids. For the CDR3, the DNA is TGTGCCAGCAGCTCCAGACTAGCGGAAGGAGAGACCCAGTACTTC. This translates into CASSSRLAEGETQYF.

A note on this clonotype: The conserved final phenylalanine or tryptophan is absent from the CDR3, which likely points to a read error. Because the CDR3's place on the DNA is in doubt, the DNA is left out and the CDR3 is given as listed by TCRdb. The rearrangement joins TRBV11-2 to TRBJ2-2. The CDR3 contains 13 residues when both ends are counted. The germline V gene has CDR1 SGHAT and CDR2 FQNNGV. CDR3 sequence reads: CASSLDGTGEPFI.

Of note for this clonotype: One end of the junction is discordant with germline, which a read error may explain. The genes are TRBV11-2 and TRBJ2-3; maybe TRBD2 (6 bases). Germline CDR1 reads SGHAT; CDR2 reads FQNNGV. The CDR3 consists of 15 residues. The CDR3 DNA is TGTGTCAGCAGCTTCGGGGGTTGGGACACAGATACGCAGTATTTT. Protein sequence: CVSSFGGWDTDTQYF.

As to this clonotype: A much bigger clone sits one base away, suggesting this may be a read error. The chain employs TRBV10-3 and TRBJ2-5, with 7 nucleotides matching TRBD2. Germline loops: CDR1 ENHRY, CDR2 SYGVKD. This CDR3 comprises 11 residues. J was trimmed by 5 bases and V by 6 bases; bases with no gene match: 0. The CDR3 loop is CAIRGGETQYF. In DNA, the CDR3 is TGTGCCATCAGGGGAGGGGAGACCCAGTACTTC.

With respect to this clonotype: One end of the junction varies from germline; a read error may be responsible. The chain couples TRBV12-3 or TRBV12-4 to TRBJ2-2; D may be TRBD2 (5 bases). The CDR3 has 15 residues. Here the CDR3 reads CVSSLSERASGELFF. Here the CDR3 DNA reads TGTGTCAGCAGCCTAAGCGAGAGGGCCTCCGGGGAGCTGTTTTTT.

This chain connects TRBV6-1 to TRBJ2-3; D not resolved. Germline V lookup: CDR1 MNHNS, CDR2 SASEGT. CDR3 length: 13 residues. V dropped 8 bases and J dropped 1 base, with 10 bases sitting between them. CDR3 amino acids: CASAARCTDTQYF. DNA of the CDR3: TGTGCCAGCGCGGCGAGGTGCACAGATACGCAGTATTTT.

This clonotype was seen only once. The CDR3 is CASGLNYRGTRGNYGYTF. DNA for the CDR3: TGTGCTAGTGGTTTGAATTACAGGGGGACGCGGGGGAACTATGGCTACACCTTC. This sequence joins TRBV12-5 and TRBJ1-2; 8 bases line up with TRBD1. The junction had 13 bases not matched to a gene; V was cut back by 2 bases and J by 2 bases. In germline, CDR1 is LGHNT, CDR2 FRNRAP. CDR3 length: 18 amino acids.

As concerns this clonotype: One end of the junction fails to match germline, which may point to a read error. This chain connects TRBV11-2 to TRBJ2-3, with 9 bases matching TRBD2. Germline CDR1 and CDR2: SGHAT and FQNNGV. This CDR3 spans 20 amino acids. As DNA, the CDR3 is TGTGCCTGCTGCTTAAGGGGCCTAGCGGGATTGAGAGTCCGCACAGATACGCAGTACTTT. Its translation: CACCLRGLAGLRVRTDTQYF.

On this clonotype itself: Likely a read error: the CDR3 ends without its conserved phenylalanine or tryptophan. The J gene is TRBJ1-1, the V gene TRBV5-1; 11 nucleotides line up with TRBD1. Trimming cost V 7 bases and J 8 bases; bases outside gene matches: 10. The CDR3 spans 14 residues. The germline CDR1 and CDR2 sequences are SGHRS and YFSETQ. In DNA, the CDR3 is TGCGCCAGCCAAGGACAGGGGGCTTTATCAGAAGCTTTCTTA. Translated, it gives CASQGQGALSEAFL.

Turning to this clonotype: A much larger clone is a single base away; this may be a read error. The rearrangement joins TRBV4-2 to TRBJ2-7; 8 bases fit TRBD1. This CDR3 is 15 amino acids long. Germline V gives CDR1 LGHNA, CDR2 YNFKEQ. The CDR3: CASSQGPGGSYDQYF. CDR3 in DNA: TGTGCCAGCAGCCAAGGGCCAGGGGGCTCCTACGATCAGTACTTC.

Turning to this clonotype: At one boundary the junction diverges from the germline segment, which might be a read error. V and J are TRBV6-6 and TRBJ1-2; D gene unclear. The CDR3 runs to 14 residues. Germline CDR1 reads MNHNY; CDR2 reads SVGAGI (reference sequence). CDR3 DNA sequence: TGTGCCAACAGTTACGGTGCTGGGAACTATGGCTACACCTTC. Its protein is CANSYGAGNYGYTF.

Of note for this clonotype: A much larger clone lies one base from this, so it may be a read error. The V and J genes are TRBV6-2 or TRBV6-3 and TRBJ1-3, with no clear D. Germline CDR1 and CDR2: MNHEY and SVGEGT. CDR3 length equals 14 residues. CDR3 bases: TGTGCCAGCAGTTACCCGGACCATGGAGACACCATATATTTT. It codes for CASSYPDHGDTIYF.

Note on this clonotype: The CDR3 ends on some other residue instead of the conserved phenylalanine or tryptophan, so this is likely a read error. This chain connects TRBV11-1 to TRBJ2-7; tentative D call: TRBD2 (5 bases). Trimming stripped 1 base from V and 3 bases from J, with 10 bases between. In germline, CDR1 is SGHAT, CDR2 FQDESV (reference sequence). The CDR3 runs 14 residues. CDR3 residues: CASSLGWGVYEQYY. In nucleotides, the CDR3 is TGTGCCAGCAGCTTAGGATGGGGAGTCTACGAGCAGTACTAC.

This chain links TRBV5-1 with TRBJ2-7; the D gene could be TRBD1 or TRBD2 (5 bases each). There are 14 residues in the CDR3. Germline values: CDR1 SGHRS, CDR2 YFSETQ. V was cut by 4 bases and J by 0 bases, with 11 bases left in between. CDR3 coding DNA: TGCGCCAGCAGCGAGGGGACCGTCTCCTACGAGCAGTACTTC. This gives the protein CASSEGTVSYEQYF.

As for this clonotype: Sequence at one end of the junction differs from germline and may be a read error. The chain combines TRBV11-1 with TRBJ2-4, with TRBD1 matching 7 bases. The CDR3 totals 14 residues. CDR1 and CDR2 from the germline V gene are SGHAT and FQDESV (reference sequence). The CDR3 region is CVSSPRQGLNIQYF. The CDR3, as DNA: TGTGTCAGCAGTCCTCGACAGGGTCTGAACATTCAGTACTTC.